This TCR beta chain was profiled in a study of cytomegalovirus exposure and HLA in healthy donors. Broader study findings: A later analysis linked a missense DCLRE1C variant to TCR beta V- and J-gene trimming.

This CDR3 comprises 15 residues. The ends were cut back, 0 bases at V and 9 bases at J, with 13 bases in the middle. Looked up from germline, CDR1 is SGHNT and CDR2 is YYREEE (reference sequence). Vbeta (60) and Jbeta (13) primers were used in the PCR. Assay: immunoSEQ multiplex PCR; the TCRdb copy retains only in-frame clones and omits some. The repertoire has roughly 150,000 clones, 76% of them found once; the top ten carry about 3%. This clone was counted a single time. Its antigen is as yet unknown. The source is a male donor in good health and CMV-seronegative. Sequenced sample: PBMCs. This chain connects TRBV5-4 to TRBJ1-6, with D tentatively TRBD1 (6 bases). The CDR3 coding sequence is TGTGCCAGCAGCTTGGCGGGGGGCCGGGGTTCACCCCTCCACTTT. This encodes CASSLAGGRGSPLHF.